A single sample is the source of the 21 T cell receptor beta chains below, sequenced in a study of identical twins. TCRdb re-called the 5' RACE reads with MiXCR, one entry per CDR3 protein. The top ten clones hold roughly 0.3% of a sample with 1.5 million to 2 million distinct CDR3 sequences, more than 30% of them seen once. The specimen sequenced was cord blood. These receptors were obtained from a newborn girl in good health.

This clonotype was counted only a few times. The rearrangement uses TRBV4-2 and TRBJ2-1, with 10 positions matching TRBD2. The germline V gene has CDR1 LGHNA and CDR2 YNFKEQ. V trimming: 3 bases; J trimming: 7 bases; junction bases outside the gene matches: 6. The CDR3 length is 15 residues. This CDR3 is CASSQSGGARNEQFF. The CDR3 DNA is TGTGCCAGCAGCCAGAGCGGGGGGGCCAGGAATGAGCAGTTCTTC.

This clonotype occurred a few times. The rearrangement joins TRBV6-6 to TRBJ2-7; 12 nucleotides agree with TRBD2. The CDR3 is 16 amino acids. The germline gives CDR1 MNHNY, CDR2 SVGAGI (reference sequence). Germline trimming cut 5 bases from V and 1 base from J; bases unmatched to any gene: 6. The CDR3 protein is CASSVRLAGASYEQYF. The CDR3 DNA sequence: TGTGCCAGCAGTGTACGACTAGCGGGGGCGTCCTACGAGCAGTACTTC.

V is TRBV7-2 and J is TRBJ2-5; TRBD2 matches 8 bases. The CDR3 runs 15 residues. V was pared by 8 bases and J by 0 bases, with 8 bases of the junction left unmatched. CDR1 and CDR2 from the germline V gene are SGHTA and FQGNSA. The CDR3 loop reads CASLKRLAYQETQYF. CDR3 in DNA: TGTGCCAGCTTAAAAAGACTAGCGTACCAAGAGACCCAGTACTTC.

The V and J genes are TRBV14 and TRBJ2-7, with a possible D match to TRBD2 (6 bases). Per germline, CDR1 SGHDN and CDR2 FVKESK. Trimming removed 0 bases from V and 2 bases from J, with 11 bases in between. This CDR3 spans 15 amino acids. The DNA for the CDR3 is TGTGCCAGCAGCCAAGATTTGACTAGAGCCTACGAGCAGTACTTC. This codes for CASSQDLTRAYEQYF.

The genes are TRBV20-1 and TRBJ1-2, with D perhaps TRBD1 (5 bases). The CDR3 runs 11 residues. V was trimmed by 6 bases and J by 8 bases, leaving 13 bases between them. Germline loops: CDR1 DFQATT, CDR2 SNEGSKA (reference sequence). CDR3 region: CSAPDIPGYTF. CDR3 DNA: TGCAGTGCCCCGGACATCCCAGGCTACACCTTC.

To note about this clonotype: The CDR3 ends on some other residue instead of the conserved phenylalanine or tryptophan, so this is likely a read error. J is TRBJ1-2 and V is TRBV29-1; TRBD1 aligns across 7 bases. V lost 4 bases to trimming and J lost 4 bases; unmatched junction nucleotides: 9. Germline CDR1 is SQVTM and CDR2 is ANQGSEA. The CDR3 length is 14 residues. CDR3 sequence (DNA): TGCAGCGTTGTACGACAGGGCAGCTCCTATGGCTACACCTAC. It translates to CSVVRQGSSYGYTY.

V gene TRBV4-1 combines with J gene TRBJ2-2; D might be TRBD2 (6 bases). CDR1 and CDR2 from the germline V gene are MGHRA and YSYEKL. The CDR3 sequence is 17 residues long. V lost 4 bases, J lost 0 bases, and 15 bases lay in between. CDR3 amino acids: CASSLRGLLANTGELFF. The CDR3 nucleotides read TGCGCCAGCAGCCTACGAGGACTACTAGCGAACACCGGGGAGCTGTTTTTT.

About this clonotype itself: This may come from a read error, since a much larger clone is one base off. The rearrangement links TRBV29-1 to TRBJ2-1, with TRBD2 matching 11 bases. The CDR3 runs to 14 residues. Germline values: CDR1 SQVTM, CDR2 ANQGSEA. V dropped 7 bases and J dropped 5; count of bases not matched to a gene: 7. CDR3 protein: CSAVGLAENNEQFF. The CDR3 region has the DNA TGCAGCGCGGTGGGACTAGCGGAGAACAATGAGCAGTTCTTC.

This clonotype has more than one count but fewer than ten. The chain carries TRBV25-1 and TRBJ2-1; TRBD1 agrees at 12 bases. CDR1 and CDR2 (germline): MGHDK, SYGVNS. The V segment lost 2 bases and the J segment 8 bases; nucleotides outside the gene matches: 4. This CDR3 has 15 residues. CDR3 bases: TGTGCCAGCAGTGAAGGGGGACAGGGGGCCTATGAGCAGTTCTTC. Its translation is CASSEGGQGAYEQFF.

The genes are TRBV7-2 and TRBJ2-3; TRBD2 aligns across 7 bases. The CDR3 has 16 residues. Germline V lookup: CDR1 SGHTA, CDR2 FQGNSA. J lost 2 bases, V lost 1 base, and 6 bases had no gene match. CDR3 sequence (DNA): TGTGCCAGCAGCTTAGTCAGGCGGGGGAACACAGATACGCAGTATTTT. Protein product: CASSLVRRGNTDTQYF.

This sequence joins TRBV27 and TRBJ1-2; D ambiguous. Germline V CDR1 and CDR2: MNHEY, SMNVEV (reference sequence). The CDR3 spans 13 residues. V was shortened by 5 bases and J by 1 base, with 8 bases between the two germline ends. CDR3 sequence: CASSHPFNYGYTF. Here the CDR3 DNA reads TGTGCCAGCAGTCACCCATTTAACTATGGCTACACCTTC.

The sample holds many counts of this clonotype. V is TRBV4-1 and J is TRBJ1-2; 10 bases line up with TRBD1. CDR3 length: 19 residues. V shed 2 bases and J 4 bases; nucleotides not matched to a gene: 16. Germline loops: CDR1 MGHRA, CDR2 YSYEKL. As DNA, the CDR3 is TGCGCCAGCAGCCAACAGATCCGGGACAGGGGCCGCAACACCTATGGCTACACCTTC. Encoded protein: CASSQQIRDRGRNTYGYTF.

Only a few counts were recorded for this clonotype. This chain links TRBV14 with TRBJ2-7; 11 bases are a match to TRBD2. Germline-derived CDR1 and CDR2 are SGHDN and FVKESK. CDR3 size: 18 residues. The junction had 9 bases not matched to a gene; V was cut back by 1 base and J by 1 base. CDR3: CASSQAPSGGPPSYEQYF. CDR3 coding DNA: TGTGCCAGCAGCCAAGCTCCTAGCGGGGGGCCGCCTTCCTACGAGCAGTACTTC.

The chain links TRBV3-1 to TRBJ2-1; TRBD2 matches 9 bases. V lost 8 bases, J lost 6 bases, and 8 bases stayed unmatched. The CDR3 has 14 amino acids. Per the germline V gene, CDR1 is LGHDT and CDR2 is YNNKEL (reference sequence). The CDR3 sequence: CASLKAGGSNEQFF. The CDR3, as DNA: TGTGCCAGCCTGAAGGCGGGGGGGAGCAATGAGCAGTTCTTC.

This chain joins TRBV18 and TRBJ2-1, with TRBD2 identical over 11 bases. J lost 2 bases, V lost 2 bases, and 5 bases had no gene match. This CDR3 is 17 amino acids long. Germline V gene lookup returns CDR1 KGHSH and CDR2 LQKENI. The DNA of the CDR3 is TGTGCCAGCTCACCATTCCGACTAGCGGGGACCTACAATGAGCAGTTCTTC. Residues: CASSPFRLAGTYNEQFF. Full variable domain (outside the CDR3, taken from reference TRBV18 and TRBJ2-1): NAGVMQNPRHLVRRRGQEARLRCSPMKGHSHVYWYRQLPEEGLKFMVYLQKENIIDESGMPKERFSAEFPKEGPSILRIQQVVRGDSAAYFCASSPFRLAGTYNEQFFGPGTRLTVL.

This chain connects TRBV5-6 to TRBJ2-4; D possibly corresponds to TRBD1 (6 bases). This CDR3 contains 14 residues. V lost 1 base to trimming and J lost 6 bases, with 11 bases between them. The germline V gene encodes CDR1 SGHDT and CDR2 YYEEEE. CDR3 in DNA: TGTGCCAGCAGCTTGCAGGGGTCGAGAAACATTCAGTACTTC. Residues: CASSLQGSRNIQYF. Complete variable domain (other parts from reference TRBV5-6 and TRBJ2-4): DAGVTQSPTHLIKTRGQQVTLRCSPKSGHDTVSWYQQALGQGPQFIFQYYEEEERQRGNFPDRFSGHQFPNYSSELNVNALLLGDSALYLCASSLQGSRNIQYFGAGTRLSVL.

This rearrangement joins TRBV12-3 or TRBV12-4 to TRBJ2-1, with a tentative D call TRBD1 (6 bases). The V and J ends lost 3 bases and 0 bases respectively, with 9 bases between them. This CDR3 spans 15 amino acids. The CDR3 is CASSLRDNSYNEQFF. In DNA, the CDR3 is TGTGCCAGCAGTTTGAGGGACAACTCCTACAATGAGCAGTTCTTC.

The rearrangement uses TRBV7-9 and TRBJ1-2, with D perhaps TRBD1 (5 bases). V lost 2 bases and J lost 7, with 14 bases in between. This CDR3 region has 14 residues. CDR1 and CDR2 (germline): SEHNR, FQNEAQ (reference sequence). The CDR3 is CASSLPGTGFGYTF. In DNA, the CDR3 is TGTGCCAGCAGCTTACCCGGGACTGGGTTTGGCTACACCTTC.

Concerning this clonotype: A junction end diverges from the germline sequence, so it may reflect a read error. The chain is built from TRBV6-2 or TRBV6-3 and TRBJ2-5; 9 bases are shared with TRBD1. The CDR3 extends over 16 amino acids. The germline gives CDR1 MNHEY, CDR2 SVGEGT. CDR3 protein: CASSYSRGTGKETRYF. CDR3 bases: TGTGCCAGCAGTTACTCGAGAGGGACAGGGAAGGAGACCCGGTACTTC.

The V gene is TRBV5-1, the J gene TRBJ2-3; TRBD1 aligns across 7 bases. CDR3 length: 15 residues. With 4 bases clipped from V and 3 bases from J, the junction kept 8 bases outside the gene matches. CDR1 is SGHRS and CDR2 is YFSETQ in the germline V gene. CDR3 DNA: TGCGCCAGCAGCCGCAGAAACAGGGGTACAGATACGCAGTATTTT. As protein: CASSRRNRGTDTQYF.

This clonotype came up a few times. The chain uses TRBV6-4 and TRBJ1-1, with TRBD1 matching over 7 bases. J lost 5 bases, V lost 5 bases, and 5 bases had no gene match. The germline CDR1 and CDR2 sequences are MRHNA and SNTAGT. The CDR3 is made up of 13 amino acids. The CDR3 region is CASSSTGETEAFF. Written as DNA, the CDR3 is TGTGCCAGCAGTTCTACAGGGGAGACTGAAGCTTTCTTT.